Below, one T cell receptor (beta chain) is given with its context. Blood specimens came from baseline, cycle 4 day 1, and cycle 7 day 1. These data come from a study of OX40 agonist ivuxolimab in advanced cancers. For the study at large: Partial responses were seen in three patients, one with hepatocellular carcinoma and two with cutaneous melanoma.

This table comes from immunoSEQ multiplex PCR, and its TCRdb copy is limited to in-frame clones, with some not included. The table has tens of thousands of clones, 65% to 90% seen once. The CDR3 has 13 amino acids. CDR1 and CDR2 (germline): GTSNPN, SVGIG (reference sequence). Deletions cut 3 bases from V and 7 bases from J, with 13 bases between. The sequence was collected from an adult with an advanced solid tumor such as melanoma, head and neck, liver or kidney cancer. This chain connects TRBV30 to TRBJ1-5, with a possible D match to TRBD1 (5 bases). Specimen: CD4+ or CD8+ T cells sorted from blood, collected in a trial of the OX40 agonist ivuxolimab. CDR3 bases: TGTGCCTGGAGCAGGCAGGGAGGCCAGCCCCAGCATTTT. Residues: CAWSRQGGQPQHF.